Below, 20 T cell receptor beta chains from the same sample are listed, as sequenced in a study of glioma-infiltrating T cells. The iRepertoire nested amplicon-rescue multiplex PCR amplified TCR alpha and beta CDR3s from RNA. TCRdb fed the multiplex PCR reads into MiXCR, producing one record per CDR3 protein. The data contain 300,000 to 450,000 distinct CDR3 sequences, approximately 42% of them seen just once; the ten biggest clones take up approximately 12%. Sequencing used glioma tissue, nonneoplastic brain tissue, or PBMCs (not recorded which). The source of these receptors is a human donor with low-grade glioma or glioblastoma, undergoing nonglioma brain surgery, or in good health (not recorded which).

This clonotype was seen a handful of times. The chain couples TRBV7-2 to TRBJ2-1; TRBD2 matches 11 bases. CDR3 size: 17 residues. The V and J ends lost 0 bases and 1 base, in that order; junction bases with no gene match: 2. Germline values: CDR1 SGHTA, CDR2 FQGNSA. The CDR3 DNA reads TGTGCCAGCAGCTTAGCCCGACTAGCGGGATCCTACAATGAGCAGTTCTTC. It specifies CASSLARLAGSYNEQFF. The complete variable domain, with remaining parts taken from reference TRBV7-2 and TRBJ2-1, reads GAGVSQSPSNKVTEKGKDVELRCDPISGHTALYWYRQSLGQGLEFLIYFQGNSAPDKSGLPSDRFSAERTGGSVSTLTIQRTQQEDSAVYLCASSLARLAGSYNEQFFGPGTRLTVL.

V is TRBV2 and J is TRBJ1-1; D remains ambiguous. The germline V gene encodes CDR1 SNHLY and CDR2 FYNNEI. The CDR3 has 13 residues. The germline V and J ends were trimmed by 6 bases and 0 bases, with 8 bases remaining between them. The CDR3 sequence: CASRNDMNTEAFF. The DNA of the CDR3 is TGTGCCAGCAGAAACGACATGAACACTGAAGCTTTCTTT.

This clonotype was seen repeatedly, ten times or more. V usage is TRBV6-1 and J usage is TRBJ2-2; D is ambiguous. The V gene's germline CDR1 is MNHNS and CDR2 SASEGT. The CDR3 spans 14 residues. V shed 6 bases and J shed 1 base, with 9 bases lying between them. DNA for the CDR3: TGTGCCAGCAGAGAACTACTGAACACCGGGGAGCTGTTTTTT. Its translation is CASRELLNTGELFF.

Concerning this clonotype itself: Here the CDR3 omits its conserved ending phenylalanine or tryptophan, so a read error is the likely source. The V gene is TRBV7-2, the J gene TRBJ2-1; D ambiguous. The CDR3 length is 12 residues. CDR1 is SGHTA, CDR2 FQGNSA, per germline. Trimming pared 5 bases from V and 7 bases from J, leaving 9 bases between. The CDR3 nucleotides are TGTGCCAGCAGCATTCAAGGGAATGAGCAGTTCCTC. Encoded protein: CASSIQGNEQFL.

The CDR3 reads CASSLRAGSDDEQYF. CDR3 DNA sequence: TGCGCCAGCAGCTTGAGGGCGGGCTCGGACGACGAGCAGTACTTC. The V call is TRBV5-1, the J call TRBJ2-7; TRBD2 is a possible D gene (5 bases). The CDR3 has 15 residues. The germline gives CDR1 SGHRS, CDR2 YFSETQ. Trimming removed 1 base from V and 5 bases from J, with 16 bases in between.

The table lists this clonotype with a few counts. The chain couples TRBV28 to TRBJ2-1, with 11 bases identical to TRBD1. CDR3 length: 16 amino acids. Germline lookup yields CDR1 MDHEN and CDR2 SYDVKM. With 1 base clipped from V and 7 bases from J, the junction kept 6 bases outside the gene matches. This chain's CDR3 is CASSLLGTGGRNEQFF. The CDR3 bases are TGTGCCAGCAGTTTATTGGGGACAGGGGGTAGAAATGAGCAGTTCTTC.

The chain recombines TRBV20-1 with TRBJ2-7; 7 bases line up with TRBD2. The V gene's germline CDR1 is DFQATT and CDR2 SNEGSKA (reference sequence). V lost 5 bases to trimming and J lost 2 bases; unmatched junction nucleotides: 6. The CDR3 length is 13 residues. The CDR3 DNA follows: TGCAGTGCTGTGCCCGGACTAGCCTACGAGCAGTACTTC. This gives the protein CSAVPGLAYEQYF.

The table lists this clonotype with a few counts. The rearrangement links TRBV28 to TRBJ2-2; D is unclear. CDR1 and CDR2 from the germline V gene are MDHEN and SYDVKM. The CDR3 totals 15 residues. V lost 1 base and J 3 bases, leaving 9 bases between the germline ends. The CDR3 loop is CASSLLGSDTGELFF. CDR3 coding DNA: TGTGCCAGCAGTTTATTAGGGTCCGACACCGGGGAGCTGTTTTTT. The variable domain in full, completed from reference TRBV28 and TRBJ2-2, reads DVKVTQSSRYLVKRTGEKVFLECVQDMDHENMFWYRQDPGLGLRLIYFSYDVKMKEKGDIPEGYSVSREKKERFSLILESASTNQTSMYLCASSLLGSDTGELFFGEGSRLTVL.

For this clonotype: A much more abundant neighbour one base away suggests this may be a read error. CDR3: CASSYSGRANLNTEALF. CDR3 DNA: TGTGCCAGCAGTTACTCTGGCAGGGCCAACTTGAACACTGAAGCTTTGTTT. J is TRBJ1-1 and V is TRBV6-5; D perhaps matches TRBD1 (5 bases). The CDR3 consists of 17 residues. The germline V gene encodes CDR1 MNHEY and CDR2 SVGAGI.

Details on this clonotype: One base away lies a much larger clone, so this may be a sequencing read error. Here the CDR3 reads CATRSLNYGYTF. The CDR3 DNA reads as TGTGCCACCAGGAGCCTAAACTATGGCTACACCTTC. The genes are TRBV15 and TRBJ1-2; D gene unclear. The CDR3 is 12 amino acids. Trimming removed 6 bases from V and 2 bases from J, with 7 bases in between. Germline V gives CDR1 LNHNV, CDR2 YYDKDF (reference sequence).

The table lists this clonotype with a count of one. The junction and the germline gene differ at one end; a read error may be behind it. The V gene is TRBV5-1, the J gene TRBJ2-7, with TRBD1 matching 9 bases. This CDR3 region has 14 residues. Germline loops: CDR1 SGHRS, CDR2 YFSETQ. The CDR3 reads CASSTGQGTYERYF. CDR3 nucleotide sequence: TGCGCCAGCAGCACGGGACAGGGAACCTACGAGCGGTACTTC.

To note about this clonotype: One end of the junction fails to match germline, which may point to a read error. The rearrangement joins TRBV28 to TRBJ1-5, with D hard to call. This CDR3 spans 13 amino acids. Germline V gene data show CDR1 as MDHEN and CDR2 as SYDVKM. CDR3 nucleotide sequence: TGTGCCAGCAGTTTTCCTAGAGATCAGACCCAGCATTTT. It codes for CASSFPRDQTQHF.

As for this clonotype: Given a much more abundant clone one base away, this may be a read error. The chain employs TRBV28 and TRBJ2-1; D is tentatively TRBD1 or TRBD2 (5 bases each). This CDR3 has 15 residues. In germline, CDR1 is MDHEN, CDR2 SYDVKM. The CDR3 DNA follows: TGTGCCAGTGGCCAGACAGTGACCTGGGAGAATGGGCAGTTCTTC. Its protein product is CASGQTVTWENGQFF. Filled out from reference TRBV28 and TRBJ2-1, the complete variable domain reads DVKVTQSSRYLVKRTGEKVFLECVQDMDHENMFWYRQDPGLGLRLIYFSYDVKMKEKGDIPEGYSVSREKKERFSLILESASTNQTSMYLCASGQTVTWENGQFFGPGTRLTVL.

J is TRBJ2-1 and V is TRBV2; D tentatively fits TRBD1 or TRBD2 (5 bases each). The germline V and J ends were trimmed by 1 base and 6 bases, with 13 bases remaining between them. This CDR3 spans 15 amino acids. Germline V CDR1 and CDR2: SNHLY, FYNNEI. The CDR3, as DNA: TGTGCCAGCAGTGAAGGGCTAGGGGAGATCAATGAGCAGTTCTTC. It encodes CASSEGLGEINEQFF.

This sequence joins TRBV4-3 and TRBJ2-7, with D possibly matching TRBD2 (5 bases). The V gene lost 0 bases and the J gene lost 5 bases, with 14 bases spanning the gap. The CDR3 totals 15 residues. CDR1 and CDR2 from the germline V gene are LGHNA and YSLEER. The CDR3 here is CASSQEALGINEQYF. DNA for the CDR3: TGCGCCAGCAGCCAAGAAGCACTAGGAATCAACGAGCAGTACTTC.

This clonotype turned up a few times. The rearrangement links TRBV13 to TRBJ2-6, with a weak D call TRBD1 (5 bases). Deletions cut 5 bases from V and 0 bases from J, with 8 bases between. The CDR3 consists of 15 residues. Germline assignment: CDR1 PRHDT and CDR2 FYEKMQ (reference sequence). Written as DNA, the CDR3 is TGTGCCAGCAGCGTTAGGGGCTCTGGGGCCAACGTCCTGACTTTC. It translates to CASSVRGSGANVLTF.

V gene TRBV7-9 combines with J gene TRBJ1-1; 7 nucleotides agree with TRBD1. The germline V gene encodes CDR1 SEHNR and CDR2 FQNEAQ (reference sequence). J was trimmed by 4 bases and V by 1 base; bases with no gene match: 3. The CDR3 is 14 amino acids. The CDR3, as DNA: TGTGCCAGCAGCTTAGTTACAGGGGCCACTGAAGCTTTCTTT. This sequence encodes CASSLVTGATEAFF.

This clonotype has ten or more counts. The CDR3 DNA follows: TGTGCCACCAGCAGAGACCATGGGACTGGAAACACCATATATTTT. Protein sequence: CATSRDHGTGNTIYF. This chain links TRBV15 with TRBJ1-3; D not resolved. Germline CDR1 reads LNHNV; CDR2 reads YYDKDF (reference sequence). This CDR3 is 15 amino acids long. V dropped 0 bases and J dropped 2 bases, with 8 bases sitting between them.

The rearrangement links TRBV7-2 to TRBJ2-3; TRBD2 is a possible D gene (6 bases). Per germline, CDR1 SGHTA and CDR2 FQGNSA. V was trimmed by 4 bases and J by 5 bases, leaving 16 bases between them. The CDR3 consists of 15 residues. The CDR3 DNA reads TGTGCCAGCAGCTACGGGACTGGAGATGGAGATACGCAGTATTTT. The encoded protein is CASSYGTGDGDTQYF.

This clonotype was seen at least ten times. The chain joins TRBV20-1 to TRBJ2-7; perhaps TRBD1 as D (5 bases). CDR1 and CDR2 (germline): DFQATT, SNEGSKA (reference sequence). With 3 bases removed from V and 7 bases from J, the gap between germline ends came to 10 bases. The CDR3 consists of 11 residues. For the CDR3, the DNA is TGCAGTGCTAGTGGACAATCGGAGCAGTACTTC. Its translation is CSASGQSEQYF.